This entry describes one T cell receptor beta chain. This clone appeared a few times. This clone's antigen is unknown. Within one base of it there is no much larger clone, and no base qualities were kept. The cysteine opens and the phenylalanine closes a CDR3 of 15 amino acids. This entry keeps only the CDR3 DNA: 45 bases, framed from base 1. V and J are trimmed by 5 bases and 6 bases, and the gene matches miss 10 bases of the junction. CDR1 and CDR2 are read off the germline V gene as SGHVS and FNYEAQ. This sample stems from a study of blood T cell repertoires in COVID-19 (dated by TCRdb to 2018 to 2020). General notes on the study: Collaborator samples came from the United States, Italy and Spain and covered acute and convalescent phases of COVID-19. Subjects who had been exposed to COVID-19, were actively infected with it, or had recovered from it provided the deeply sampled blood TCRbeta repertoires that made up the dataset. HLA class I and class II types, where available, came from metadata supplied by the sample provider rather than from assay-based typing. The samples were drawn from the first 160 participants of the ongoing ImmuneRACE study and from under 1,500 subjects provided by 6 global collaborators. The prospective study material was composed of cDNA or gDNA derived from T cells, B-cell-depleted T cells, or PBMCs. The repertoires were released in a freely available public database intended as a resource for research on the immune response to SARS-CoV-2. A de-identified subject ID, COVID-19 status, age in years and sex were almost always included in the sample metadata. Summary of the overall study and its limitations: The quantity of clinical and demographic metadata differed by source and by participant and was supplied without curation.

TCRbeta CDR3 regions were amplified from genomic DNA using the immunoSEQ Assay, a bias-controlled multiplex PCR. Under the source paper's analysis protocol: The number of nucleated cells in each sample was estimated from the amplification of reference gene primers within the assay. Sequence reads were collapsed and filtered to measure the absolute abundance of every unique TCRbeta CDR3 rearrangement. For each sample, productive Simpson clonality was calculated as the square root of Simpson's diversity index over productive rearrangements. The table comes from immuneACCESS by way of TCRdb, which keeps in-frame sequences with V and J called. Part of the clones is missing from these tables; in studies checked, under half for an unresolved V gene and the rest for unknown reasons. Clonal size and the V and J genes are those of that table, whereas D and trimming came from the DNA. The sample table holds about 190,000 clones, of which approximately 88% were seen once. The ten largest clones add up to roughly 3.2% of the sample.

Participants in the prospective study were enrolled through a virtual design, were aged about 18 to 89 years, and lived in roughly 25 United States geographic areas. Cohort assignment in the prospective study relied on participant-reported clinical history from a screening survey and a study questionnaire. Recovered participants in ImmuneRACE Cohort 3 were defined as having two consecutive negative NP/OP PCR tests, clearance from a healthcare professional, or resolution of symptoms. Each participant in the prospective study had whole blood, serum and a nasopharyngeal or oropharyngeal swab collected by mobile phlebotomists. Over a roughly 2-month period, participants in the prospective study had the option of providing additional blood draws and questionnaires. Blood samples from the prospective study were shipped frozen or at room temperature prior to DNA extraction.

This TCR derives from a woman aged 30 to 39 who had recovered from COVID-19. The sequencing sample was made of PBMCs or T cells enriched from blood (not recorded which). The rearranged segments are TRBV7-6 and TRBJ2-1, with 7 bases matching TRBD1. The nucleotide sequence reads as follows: TGTGCCAGCAGCGCCGACAGGGCCCCACTCAATGAGCAGTTCTTC. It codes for CASSADRAPLNEQFF.